The T cell receptor beta chain described here comes from a study of T cells in Graves' hyperthyroidism and ophthalmopathy. There are many counts of this clonotype. Trimming cost V 4 bases and J 4 bases; bases outside gene matches: 6. In germline, CDR1 is SGHRS, CDR2 YFSETQ. The CDR3 length is 15 residues. Amplification yielded TCR beta CDR3 regions, with RNA transcripts as the source. HTBI primers were used for first-round RT-PCR of the TCR CDR3. TCRdb re-analysed the multiplex PCR reads in MiXCR, keeping a single row per CDR3 protein. This table has around 430,000 distinct CDR3 sequences, around 14% appearing once.

Sequencing was done on a sample of blood. This clonotype originated in a woman under 40 with Graves' hyperthyroidism. This chain links TRBV5-1 with TRBJ2-1, with 9 bases fitting TRBD1. CDR3 residues: CASSVGTGRYNEQFF. Written as DNA, the CDR3 is TGCGCCAGCAGCGTGGGGACAGGGAGATACAATGAGCAGTTCTTC. Variable domain in full (rest from reference TRBV5-1 and TRBJ2-1): KAGVTQTPRYLIKTRGQQVTLSCSPISGHRSVSWYQQTPGQGLQFLFEYFSETQRNKGNFPGRFSGRQFSNSRSEMNVSTLELGDSALYLCASSVGTGRYNEQFFGPGTRLTVL.